One sample yielded the 29 T cell receptor beta chains listed below, sequenced in a study of blood T cell repertoires in COVID-19. The repertoire was sequenced with immunoSEQ multiplex PCR; TCRdb's copy has only in-frame clones and lacks some. The sample holds roughly 120,000 clones, around 86% seen once. Input material: peripheral blood. The receptor set was obtained from a human donor in a cohort sampled during active COVID-19.

CDR3 region: CASSSQAEQYF. CDR3 DNA: TGTGCCAGCAGTTCTCAAGCCGAGCAGTACTTC. The rearrangement uses TRBV6-5 and TRBJ2-7; D is uncertain. V dropped 4 bases and J dropped 6 bases, with 7 bases sitting between them. CDR3 length: 11 residues. The germline CDR1 and CDR2 sequences are MNHEY and SVGAGI.

The rearrangement uses TRBV7-2 and TRBJ2-5; D not certain. Trimming took off 2 bases at V and 1 base at J, with 11 bases between the two ends. This CDR3 has 15 residues. The germline gives CDR1 SGHTA, CDR2 FQGNSA. The CDR3 sequence is CASSLLGQAQETQYF. The CDR3 nucleotides read TGTGCCAGCAGCTTACTTGGGCAGGCCCAAGAGACCCAGTACTTC.

Concerning this clone itself: The sample contains more than one DNA sequence encoding this CDR3. This chain joins TRBV5-1 and TRBJ1-2; D possibly corresponds to TRBD1 (6 bases). In germline, CDR1 is SGHRS, CDR2 YFSETQ. V lost 3 bases and J lost 5, with 8 bases in between. The CDR3 covers 12 residues. The CDR3 nucleotides are TGCGCCAGCAGCTCACAGGGTTATGGCTACACCTTC. Residues: CASSSQGYGYTF.

The V call is TRBV5-1, the J call TRBJ1-2; D remains ambiguous. The CDR3 runs to 14 residues. V lost 0 bases and J 1 base, leaving 7 bases between the germline ends. Germline V gene sequence: CDR1 SGHRS, CDR2 YFSETQ. The DNA of the CDR3 is TGCGCCAGCAGCTTGGTCCATCATAACTATGGCTACACCTTC. It yields the protein CASSLVHHNYGYTF.

The chain recombines TRBV27 with TRBJ1-1; D is possibly TRBD1 (6 bases). Trimming cost V 6 bases and J 1 base, with 9 bases left between them. The CDR3 has 13 amino acids. CDR1 and CDR2 from the germline V gene are MNHEY and SMNVEV (reference sequence). The CDR3 DNA follows: TGTGCCAGCAGAGGGGGTGGGAACACTGAAGCTTTCTTT. This translates into CASRGGGNTEAFF.

The CDR3 sequence: CASSFPGSPWGETQYF. In DNA form, the CDR3 reads TGTGCCAGCAGCTTCCCCGGGAGCCCTTGGGGAGAGACCCAGTACTTC. The V call is TRBV7-9, the J call TRBJ2-5; weak D call: TRBD2 (6 bases). CDR1 and CDR2 (germline): SEHNR, FQNEAQ (reference sequence). Trimming pared 3 bases from V and 4 bases from J, leaving 18 bases between. This CDR3 is 16 amino acids long.

This clone was seen more than once but under ten times. The V call is TRBV3-1 (or the pseudogene TRBV3-2), the J call TRBJ1-3; unclear D gene. CDR1 and CDR2 (germline): LGHDT, YNNKEL (reference sequence). The length of the CDR3 is 14 residues. V lost 1 base to trimming and J lost 0 bases, with 4 bases between them. The CDR3 reads CASSQAVSGNTIYF. CDR3 bases: TGTGCCAGCAGCCAAGCAGTCTCTGGAAACACCATATATTTT.

The chain uses TRBV5-6 and TRBJ1-2; D is possibly TRBD1 (6 bases). The germline V and J ends were trimmed by 3 bases and 0 bases, with 9 bases remaining between them. The CDR3 is 14 amino acids. CDR1 is SGHDT, CDR2 YYEEEE, per germline. The CDR3 nucleotides read TGTGCCAGCAGCTGGCAGGGGTCTAACTATGGCTACACCTTC. Translation gives CASSWQGSNYGYTF.

The V call is TRBV30, the J call TRBJ2-7, with 7 nucleotides matching TRBD2. The V segment lost 3 bases and the J segment 2 bases; nucleotides outside the gene matches: 13. The CDR3 runs 16 residues. The germline V gene encodes CDR1 GTSNPN and CDR2 SVGIG (reference sequence). For the CDR3, the DNA is TGTGCCTGGAGGGAACGCAGCGGGATTGGGGCCTACGAGCAGTACTTC. Encoded protein: CAWRERSGIGAYEQYF.

The chain is built from TRBV6-5 and TRBJ2-1; D unclear. V lost 8 bases to trimming and J lost 8 bases, with 10 bases between them. The CDR3 runs 11 residues. Per the germline V gene, CDR1 is MNHEY and CDR2 is SVGAGI. The CDR3 spells CASSTRDEQFF. In nucleotides, the CDR3 is TGTGCCAGCTCAACCCGGGATGAGCAGTTCTTC.

This CDR3 is CASSPPPRRVEAFF. The CDR3 DNA follows: TGTGCCAGCAGCCCGCCCCCCCGCCGAGTTGAAGCTTTCTTT. This chain joins TRBV28 and TRBJ1-1; D is unclear. Germline V gene data show CDR1 as MDHEN and CDR2 as SYDVKM. This CDR3 is 14 amino acids long. Trimming stripped 6 bases from V and 7 bases from J, with 18 bases between.

The chain has TRBV7-9 and TRBJ2-7; TRBD2 aligns across 11 bases. CDR3 size: 15 residues. Per the germline V gene, CDR1 is SEHNR and CDR2 is FQNEAQ (reference sequence). Trimming cost V 5 bases and J 6 bases; bases outside gene matches: 9. CDR3 sequence reads: CASSLPGLAGIEQYF. CDR3 in DNA: TGTGCCAGCAGCCTCCCCGGACTAGCGGGCATCGAGCAGTACTTC.

This chain joins TRBV30 and TRBJ2-1; 9 bases fit TRBD2. This CDR3 is built from 15 residues. Trimming removed 4 bases from V and 7 bases from J; junction bases left unmatched: 11. Germline V gene data show CDR1 as GTSNPN and CDR2 as SVGIG (reference sequence). The CDR3 coding sequence is TGTGCCTGGATGCGTGGGACTAGCCTCACTAATGAGCAGTTCTTC. It specifies CAWMRGTSLTNEQFF.

This sequence joins TRBV27 and TRBJ2-7; D possibly corresponds to TRBD2 (5 bases). Trimming cost V 6 bases and J 3 bases, with 18 bases left between them. CDR3 length: 15 amino acids. Germline V gene data show CDR1 as MNHEY and CDR2 as SMNVEV (reference sequence). This CDR3 reads CASRAARTGVYEQYF. CDR3 in DNA: TGTGCCAGCAGGGCCGCCAGGACTGGAGTCTACGAGCAGTACTTC.

This chain uses TRBV27 with TRBJ2-6; 10 bases are shared with TRBD1. Losses at the gene ends were 2 bases for V and 2 bases for J; bases not matched to a gene: 0. This CDR3 has 16 amino acids. Germline CDR1 reads MNHEY; CDR2 reads SMNVEV (reference sequence). In nucleotides, the CDR3 is TGTGCCAGCAGTTTAGACAGGGGGCCTGGGGCCAACGTCCTGACTTTC. Protein: CASSLDRGPGANVLTF. The full variable domain, completed using reference TRBV27 and TRBJ2-6, is EAQVTQNPRYLITVTGKKLTVTCSQNMNHEYMSWYRQDPGLGLRQIYYSMNVEVTDKGDVPEGYKVSRKEKRNFPLILESPSPNQTSLYFCASSLDRGPGANVLTFGAGSRLTVL.

The V and J genes are TRBV27 and TRBJ2-7; 7 bases line up with TRBD1. The CDR3 has 14 residues. Germline V lookup: CDR1 MNHEY, CDR2 SMNVEV (reference sequence). J was trimmed by 1 base and V by 6 bases; bases with no gene match: 6. CDR3 loop: CASRPATGSYEQYF. The DNA of the CDR3 is TGTGCCAGCAGACCTGCGACAGGGTCCTACGAGCAGTACTTC.

This chain's CDR3 is CASDNAGRPEQFF. CDR3 nucleotides: TGTGCCAGCGATAATGCGGGGCGGCCTGAGCAGTTCTTC. The chain joins TRBV9 to TRBJ2-1; D is perhaps TRBD2 (6 bases). The CDR3 length is 13 residues. Trimming pared 7 bases from V and 9 bases from J, leaving 17 bases between. The germline CDR1 and CDR2 sequences are SGDLS and YYNGEE. Combining the CDR3 with reference TRBV9 and TRBJ2-1 gives the whole variable domain DSGVTQTPKHLITATGQRVTLRCSPRSGDLSVYWYQQSLDQGLQFLIQYYNGEERAKGNILERFSAQQFPDLHSELNLSSLELGDSALYFCASDNAGRPEQFFGPGTRLTVL.

The J gene is TRBJ1-1, the V gene TRBV28, with D perhaps matching TRBD1 (5 bases). The CDR3 loop spans 15 amino acids. The V gene's germline CDR1 is MDHEN and CDR2 SYDVKM. V shed 7 bases and J shed 0 bases, with 15 bases lying between them. CDR3 in amino acids: CASTPRGRVNTEAFF. In DNA form, the CDR3 reads TGTGCCAGCACCCCTAGGGGCAGGGTGAACACTGAAGCTTTCTTT.

The V and J genes are TRBV28 and TRBJ2-5; D is possibly TRBD1 (5 bases). The V end was cut by 10 bases, the J end by 5 bases, with 11 bases between. CDR3 length equals 11 residues. CDR1 and CDR2 (germline): MDHEN, SYDVKM. The DNA of the CDR3 is TGTGCCATTACAGGATGGGAGACCCAGTACTTC. Translation gives CAITGWETQYF.

The chain's CDR3 is CASKGGSGNIQYF. For the CDR3, the DNA is TGCGCCAGCAAGGGCGGGAGCGGAAACATTCAGTACTTC. The rearrangement joins TRBV10-2 to TRBJ2-4, with 7 positions matching TRBD2. CDR1 and CDR2 from the germline V gene are WSHSY and SAAADI. V lost 7 bases and J lost 6; bases outside the gene matches: 6. This CDR3 has 13 amino acids.

The chain is built from TRBV30 and TRBJ2-7; maybe TRBD1 (5 bases). This CDR3 has 12 amino acids. Trimming took off 8 bases at V and 6 bases at J, with 17 bases between the two ends. Looked up from germline, CDR1 is GTSNPN and CDR2 is SVGIG (reference sequence). Here the CDR3 reads CAGALPPTEQYF. The CDR3 DNA follows: TGTGCCGGGGCCCTCCCGCCGACCGAGCAGTACTTC. Full variable domain (outside the CDR3, taken from reference TRBV30 and TRBJ2-7): SQTIHQWPATLVQPVGSPLSLECTVEGTSNPNLYWYRQAAGRGLQLLFYSVGIGQISSEVPQNLSASRPQDRQFILSSKKLLLSDSGFYLCAGALPPTEQYFGPGTRLTVT.

The rearrangement links TRBV7-9 to TRBJ1-5; D is ambiguous. V lost 5 bases and J lost 2, with 10 bases in between. Germline CDR1 is SEHNR and CDR2 is FQNEAQ (reference sequence). The CDR3 is 14 amino acids. This chain's CDR3 is CASSVFEGNQPQHF. The CDR3 nucleotides read TGTGCCAGCAGCGTATTCGAGGGCAATCAGCCCCAGCATTTT.

The chain couples TRBV28 to TRBJ2-3, with 8 bases that match TRBD1. The V segment lost 6 bases and the J segment 0 bases; nucleotides outside the gene matches: 8. Germline V CDR1 and CDR2: MDHEN, SYDVKM. CDR3 length equals 16 residues. CDR3 DNA: TGTGCCAGCAGCAAAAAGGGGACAGGTAGCACAGATACGCAGTATTTT. Translation: CASSKKGTGSTDTQYF.

The CDR3 DNA is TGTGCCATCATGGGACTAGCGGGAGGCTACAATGAGCAGTTCTTC. Translating it yields CAIMGLAGGYNEQFF. The chain employs TRBV10-3 and TRBJ2-1; 15 bases are shared with TRBD2. Germline assignment: CDR1 ENHRY and CDR2 SYGVKD. This CDR3 has 15 amino acids. V shed 7 bases and J 3 bases; nucleotides not matched to a gene: 1.

This chain links TRBV9 with TRBJ2-7, with TRBD2 matching over 11 bases. The CDR3 runs to 17 residues. The V and J ends lost 0 bases and 0 bases, in that order; junction bases with no gene match: 5. Germline V lookup: CDR1 SGDLS, CDR2 YYNGEE. The CDR3 coding sequence is TGTGCCAGCAGCGTAGGTGATGGACTAGCGGGCTCCTACGAGCAGTACTTC. This encodes CASSVGDGLAGSYEQYF.

V gene TRBV29-1 combines with J gene TRBJ2-7, with TRBD1 matching 9 bases. The V gene's germline CDR1 is SQVTM and CDR2 ANQGSEA. The ends lost 5 bases at V and 1 base at J; junction bases unmatched: 15. This CDR3 region has 17 residues. CDR3 protein: CSVSGPQQGATSYEQYF. CDR3 sequence (DNA): TGCAGCGTTTCGGGGCCCCAACAGGGGGCGACTTCCTACGAGCAGTACTTC.

V is TRBV15 and J is TRBJ2-7, with D tentatively TRBD2 (7 bases). Trimming shortened V by 8 bases and J by 4 bases, and 12 bases separated the two germline ends. Looked up from germline, CDR1 is LNHNV and CDR2 is YYDKDF (reference sequence). This CDR3 has 12 amino acids. Here the CDR3 reads CATGGAVYEQYF. The CDR3 DNA is TGTGCCACCGGGGGGGCTGTTTACGAGCAGTACTTC.

V is TRBV6-5 and J is TRBJ2-7; 7 positions agree with TRBD2. This CDR3 is 15 amino acids long. With V trimmed by 6 bases and J by 4 bases, 12 bases remained unmatched. Germline V CDR1 and CDR2: MNHEY, SVGAGI. In nucleotides, the CDR3 is TGTGCCAGCAGCTCCCGGGACGGGACTATTTACGAGCAGTACTTC. This encodes CASSSRDGTIYEQYF.

The chain employs TRBV10-1 and TRBJ2-1, with 7 bases matching TRBD1. The CDR3 contains 17 residues. Germline CDR1 reads WNHNN; CDR2 reads SYGVQD (reference sequence). With 2 bases clipped from V and 5 bases from J, the junction kept 12 bases outside the gene matches. CDR3 sequence: CASSETLTGVGNNEQFF. The CDR3 region has the DNA TGCGCCAGCAGTGAGACCCTAACAGGGGTGGGTAACAATGAGCAGTTCTTC.